These 16 T cell receptor beta chains were all obtained from the same sample, sequenced in a study of T-cell memory formation after mild COVID-19. TCRdb re-called the 5' RACE reads through MiXCR, storing one row per CDR3 protein. This table has more than 150,000 distinct CDR3 sequences, approximately 17% appearing once. The specimen was PBMCs or a T cell subset sorted from them (not recorded which). These receptors all come from a man between 18 and 35 years old who had mild COVID-19 (a few samples of this study predate the infection). Cell type and time point are not known.

The rearrangement links TRBV5-1 to TRBJ2-2; 7 bases match TRBD1. CDR1 SGHRS and CDR2 YFSETQ come from the germline V gene. V trimming: 4 bases; J trimming: 2 bases; junction bases outside the gene matches: 8. CDR3 length: 16 residues. In nucleotides, the CDR3 is TGCGCCAGCAGCGCTTCGACAGGGACCAACACCGGGGAGCTGTTTTTT. Its translation is CASSASTGTNTGELFF.

The rearrangement uses TRBV27 and TRBJ2-7, with TRBD1 identical over 7 bases. Trimming took 6 bases from V and 5 from J; bases not matched to a gene: 7. The CDR3 has 13 residues. CDR1 and CDR2 from the germline V gene are MNHEY and SMNVEV (reference sequence). CDR3: CASSRNRGHEQYV. Here the CDR3 DNA reads TGTGCCAGCAGCCGGAACAGGGGCCACGAGCAGTACGTC.

This clonotype was found a few times. The chain uses TRBV20-1 and TRBJ1-1, with D hard to call. Germline assignment: CDR1 DFQATT and CDR2 SNEGSKA (reference sequence). The V and J ends lost 0 bases and 6 bases respectively, with 8 bases between them. CDR3 size: 12 residues. The CDR3 DNA follows: TGCAGTGCTAGAGACAGAGGGTCTGAAGCTTTCTTT. Residues: CSARDRGSEAFF.

The gene calls are TRBV7-9 and TRBJ1-2; the D gene is possibly TRBD1 (6 bases). From germline, CDR1 is SEHNR and CDR2 FQNEAQ (reference sequence). Trimming removed 5 bases at V and 6 bases at J, with 16 bases between. The CDR3 length is 14 residues. The CDR3 DNA is TGTGCCAGCAGCCTCACAGGGCTAAGGGATGGCTACACCTTC. It encodes CASSLTGLRDGYTF.

This clonotype has ten or more counts. This sequence joins TRBV12-3 or TRBV12-4 and TRBJ1-1; possibly TRBD1 for D (5 bases). The V end lost 3 bases, the J end lost 6 bases, and 8 bases lay between the germline ends. The CDR3 covers 12 residues. The CDR3 is CASSLQGPEAFF. CDR3 nucleotides: TGTGCCAGCAGTTTGCAGGGCCCTGAAGCTTTCTTT.

This clonotype was counted only a few times. The chain recombines TRBV4-3 with TRBJ2-3; TRBD2 is a possible D gene (6 bases). Trimming stripped 0 bases from V and 7 bases from J, with 14 bases between. Germline CDR1 reads LGHNA; CDR2 reads YSLEER. The CDR3 covers 15 residues. In nucleotides, the CDR3 is TGCGCCAGCAGCCAAGATGGAGGGGTAGGAAATACGCAGTATTTT. Translated: CASSQDGGVGNTQYF.

Regarding this clonotype: A read error may be the cause here, since a much bigger clone is one base away. Without the conserved terminal phenylalanine or tryptophan, this CDR3 likely stems from a read error. The CDR3: CSARDPSGRTQYL. The CDR3 bases are TGCAGTGCTAGAGACCCTAGCGGGAGGACCCAGTACTTA. The chain has TRBV20-1 and TRBJ2-5, with 10 bases aligning to TRBD2. The germline V gene encodes CDR1 DFQATT and CDR2 SNEGSKA (reference sequence). The CDR3 totals 13 residues. The trim removed 0 bases at V and 7 bases at J, leaving 2 bases unmatched.

This clonotype was observed at least ten times. The V and J genes are TRBV11-2 and TRBJ2-1, with D possibly matching TRBD2 (5 bases). The length of the CDR3 is 12 residues. V was trimmed by 1 base and J by 7 bases, leaving 5 bases between them. Looked up from germline, CDR1 is SGHAT and CDR2 is FQNNGV. Here the CDR3 DNA reads TGTGCCAGCAGCTTAGCGGGGAATGAGCAGTTCTTC. Translation gives CASSLAGNEQFF.

Ten or more counts support this clonotype. The chain recombines TRBV20-1 with TRBJ1-1; D unresolved. The CDR3 spans 12 residues. V lost 3 bases to trimming and J lost 7 bases, with 12 bases between them. Germline V gene data show CDR1 as DFQATT and CDR2 as SNEGSKA (reference sequence). The CDR3 spells CSASRRGVEAFF. CDR3 in DNA: TGCAGTGCTAGCAGGCGTGGGGTTGAAGCTTTCTTT.

The genes are TRBV12-5 and TRBJ2-7; the D is unclear. This CDR3 has 13 residues. Trimming pared 2 bases from V and 6 bases from J, leaving 11 bases between. The germline gives CDR1 LGHNT, CDR2 FRNRAP. The CDR3 here is CASGLRALGEQYF. CDR3 bases: TGTGCTAGTGGTTTGCGGGCACTCGGCGAGCAGTACTTC.

A few counts support this clonotype. This sequence joins TRBV20-1 and TRBJ2-5; 7 bases fit TRBD2. Germline V gene sequence: CDR1 DFQATT, CDR2 SNEGSKA (reference sequence). J was trimmed by 4 bases and V by 3 bases; bases with no gene match: 11. The CDR3 is 15 amino acids. The CDR3 protein is CSASIGLAASETQYF. The CDR3 coding sequence is TGCAGTGCTAGTATCGGCCTAGCGGCCTCAGAGACCCAGTACTTC.

CDR3 in amino acids: CSARAGSKNTEAFF. CDR3 nucleotide sequence: TGCAGTGCTAGAGCTGGCTCAAAGAACACTGAAGCTTTCTTT. V is TRBV20-1 and J is TRBJ1-1; D unclear. CDR3 size: 14 residues. The V gene's germline CDR1 is DFQATT and CDR2 SNEGSKA (reference sequence). V lost 1 base, J lost 1 base, and 10 bases lay in between.

The chain uses TRBV7-2 and TRBJ1-2; 9 bases line up with TRBD1. The J segment lost 8 bases and the V segment lost 5 bases, leaving 18 bases of the junction unmatched. CDR3 length: 17 amino acids. Germline-derived CDR1 and CDR2 are SGHTA and FQGNSA. In nucleotides, the CDR3 is TGTGCCAGCAGCCCCAACCGGGACAGGGTCCGATGGTACGGCTACACCTTC. Translation gives CASSPNRDRVRWYGYTF.

This clonotype showed up many times. The genes are TRBV6-2 or TRBV6-3 and TRBJ1-5; D perhaps matches TRBD1 (5 bases). With 6 bases removed from V and 5 bases from J, the gap between germline ends came to 23 bases. The germline CDR1 and CDR2 sequences are MNHEY and SVGEGT. The CDR3 loop spans 17 amino acids. CDR3 amino acids: CASSPIPTRGVYQPQHF. Written as DNA, the CDR3 is TGTGCCAGCAGCCCAATCCCGACTCGGGGGGTTTATCAGCCCCAGCATTTT.

This chain links TRBV7-2 with TRBJ2-1; no firm D call. The V gene lost 2 bases and the J gene lost 8 bases, with 13 bases spanning the gap. This CDR3 region has 14 residues. CDR1 is SGHTA and CDR2 is FQGNSA in the germline V gene. CDR3 sequence: CASSLNGRSDEQFF. CDR3 DNA: TGTGCCAGCAGCTTAAATGGTAGAAGCGATGAGCAGTTCTTC.

This clonotype appeared a few times. The gene calls are TRBV5-1 and TRBJ2-1, with no clear D. Germline CDR1 and CDR2: SGHRS and YFSETQ. The CDR3 totals 14 residues. V lost 0 bases, J lost 8 bases, and 12 bases lay in between. The CDR3: CASSLAGGEDEQFF. CDR3 DNA: TGCGCCAGCAGCTTGGCCGGTGGGGAAGATGAGCAGTTCTTC.